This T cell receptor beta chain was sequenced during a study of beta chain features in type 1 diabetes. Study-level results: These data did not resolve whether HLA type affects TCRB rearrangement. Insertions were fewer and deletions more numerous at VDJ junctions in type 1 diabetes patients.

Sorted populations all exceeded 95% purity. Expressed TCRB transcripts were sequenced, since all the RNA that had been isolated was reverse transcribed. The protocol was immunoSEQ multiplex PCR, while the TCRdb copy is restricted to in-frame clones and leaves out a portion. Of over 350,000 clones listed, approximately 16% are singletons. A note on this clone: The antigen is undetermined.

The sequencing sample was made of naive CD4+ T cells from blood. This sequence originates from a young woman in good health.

The CDR3 here is CASSLELAARYEQYF. The CDR3 DNA sequence: TGTGCCAGCAGCTTAGAACTAGCGGCACGCTACGAGCAGTACTTC. The rearrangement joins TRBV7-2 to TRBJ2-7; 8 bases agree with TRBD2. V was clipped by 1 base and J by 3 bases; unmatched bases: 5. Per the germline V gene, CDR1 is SGHTA and CDR2 is FQGNSA. The CDR3 is 15 amino acids.